This note documents a single TCR beta chain sequence. The sample belongs to a study of blood T cell repertoires in COVID-19. Authors' methods: Nucleated cell number was recorded as an estimate derived from reference gene primer amplification. Profiled with immunoSEQ multiplex PCR; TCRdb holds only in-frame clones, not every one. V and J calls and clone size are given by that table; D and trimming were obtained from the DNA. Of around 260,000 clones listed, approximately 88% are singletons. Germline V CDR1 and CDR2: MGHRA, YSYEKL. Trimming pared 1 base from V and 5 bases from J, leaving 8 bases between. This CDR3 is built from 13 residues.

This sequence joins TRBV4-1 and TRBJ2-5; D remains ambiguous. The specimen was peripheral blood. The sequence came from a woman aged 70-85 years with COVID-19, enrolled during active disease. In DNA, the CDR3 is TGCGCCAGCAGCCAAGGCTACCCGGAGACCCAGTACTTC. As protein: CASSQGYPETQYF.